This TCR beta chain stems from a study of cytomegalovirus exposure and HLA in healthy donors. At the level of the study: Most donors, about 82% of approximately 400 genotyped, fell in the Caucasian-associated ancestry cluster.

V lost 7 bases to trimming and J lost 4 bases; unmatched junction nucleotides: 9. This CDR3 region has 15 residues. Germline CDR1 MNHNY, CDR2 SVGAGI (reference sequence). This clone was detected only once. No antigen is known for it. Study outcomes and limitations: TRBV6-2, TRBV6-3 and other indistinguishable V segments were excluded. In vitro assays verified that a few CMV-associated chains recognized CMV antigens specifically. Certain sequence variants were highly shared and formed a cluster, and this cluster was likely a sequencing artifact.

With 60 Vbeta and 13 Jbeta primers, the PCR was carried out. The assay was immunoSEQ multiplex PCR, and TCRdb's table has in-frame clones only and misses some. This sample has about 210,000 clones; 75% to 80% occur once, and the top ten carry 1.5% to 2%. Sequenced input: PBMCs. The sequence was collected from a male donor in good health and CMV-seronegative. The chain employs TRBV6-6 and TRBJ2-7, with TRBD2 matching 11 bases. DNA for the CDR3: TGTGCCAGCACCGCCGCTAGCGGGAGGAGTTACGAGCAGTACTTC. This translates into CASTAASGRSYEQYF.